A single sample is the source of the 16 T cell receptor beta chains below, sequenced in a study of T cells in Graves' hyperthyroidism and ophthalmopathy. It was RNA transcripts that yielded the amplified TCR beta CDR3 regions. Researchers ran a first-round RT-PCR on the TCR CDR3 using the HTBI primer set. TCRdb recomputed calls from the multiplex PCR reads with MiXCR, one row per CDR3 protein. The sample lists about 840,000 distinct CDR3 sequences, 35% to 45% occurring once. Sequenced sample: blood. The source of these receptors is a man between 18 and 29 years old with Graves' hyperthyroidism.

This clonotype has more than one count but fewer than ten. J is TRBJ2-2 and V is TRBV6-2 or TRBV6-3; 8 bases fit TRBD1. CDR3 size: 14 residues. Per germline, CDR1 MNHEY and CDR2 SVGEGT. V shed 6 bases, J shed 5 bases, and the junction held 5 bases outside the gene matches. The CDR3 here is CASRRGQGTGELFF. In DNA, the CDR3 is TGTGCCAGCAGACGCGGACAGGGAACCGGGGAGCTGTTTTTT.

This clonotype came up many times. The chain is built from TRBV24-1 and TRBJ2-2; 10 bases align to TRBD2. The V segment lost 5 bases and the J segment 6 bases; nucleotides outside the gene matches: 8. The germline gives CDR1 KGHDR, CDR2 SFDVKD. This CDR3 is 16 amino acids long. DNA for the CDR3: TGTGCCACCAGTGTATCGGCTAGCGGGAGTTCCGGGGAGCTGTTTTTT. Encoded protein: CATSVSASGSSGELFF.

V is TRBV6-5 and J is TRBJ2-7, with D possibly matching TRBD1 (6 bases). The CDR3 runs to 16 residues. Germline-derived CDR1 and CDR2 are MNHEY and SVGAGI. V lost 6 bases to trimming and J lost 1 base, with 19 bases between them. In DNA form, the CDR3 reads TGTGCCAGCAGCCCTTCACCAGGCAGGGGATCCTACGAGCAGTACTTC. It is translated as CASSPSPGRGSYEQYF.

The chain employs TRBV12-3 or TRBV12-4 and TRBJ1-3, with D unresolved. This CDR3 is built from 14 residues. The germline V and J ends were trimmed by 5 bases and 1 base, with 9 bases remaining between them. The CDR3 DNA sequence: TGTGCCAGCAGTGAAGGGTTGTCTGGAAACACCATATATTTT. Protein product: CASSEGLSGNTIYF.

This clonotype was detected once. The chain couples TRBV10-3 to TRBJ1-4, with TRBD2 identical over 13 bases. Gene TRBJ2-2 matches the end of the DNA better, so the J call may be wrong. This CDR3 spans 15 amino acids. CDR1 and CDR2 from the germline V gene are ENHRY and SYGVKD. DNA for the CDR3: TGTGCCATCAGTGCGGGACTAGCGGGAACCGGGGAGCTGTTTTTT. Translating gives CAISAGLAGTGELFF.

This clonotype was found a few times. The chain has TRBV14 and TRBJ1-3; the D gene is possibly TRBD1 (5 bases). CDR1 and CDR2 (germline): SGHDN, FVKESK. V was cut by 3 bases and J by 4 bases, with 10 bases left in between. The CDR3 contains 14 residues. CDR3 residues: CASSQWGRGNTIYF. The CDR3 DNA is TGTGCCAGCAGCCAGTGGGGACGAGGAAACACCATATATTTT. Filled out from reference TRBV14 and TRBJ1-3, the complete variable domain reads EAGVTQFPSHSVIEKGQTVTLRCDPISGHDNLYWYRRVMGKEIKFLLHFVKESKQDESGMPNNRFLAERTGGTYSTLKVQPAELEDSGVYFCASSQWGRGNTIYFGEGSWLTVV.

A note on this clonotype: The junction shows a germline mismatch at one end, possibly a read error. The chain links TRBV10-3 to TRBJ2-7; D remains unclear. CDR3 length equals 15 residues. Germline CDR1 ENHRY, CDR2 SYGVKD. The CDR3 bases are TGTGCCAGCAGTTACTCGGGCATTTTTTCCTACGAGCAGTACTTC. The encoded protein is CASSYSGIFSYEQYF.

This chain connects TRBV6-1 to TRBJ1-5, with D perhaps matching TRBD1 (6 bases). The ends were cut back, 8 bases at V and 0 bases at J, with 17 bases in the middle. The CDR3 spans 16 residues. The germline V gene encodes CDR1 MNHNS and CDR2 SASEGT. As DNA, the CDR3 is TGTGCCAGCGGTCAAGGGGCAGGGGATAGCAATCAGCCCCAGCATTTT. This gives the protein CASGQGAGDSNQPQHF.

The V and J genes are TRBV24-1 and TRBJ1-2; 8 positions agree with TRBD1. The CDR3 consists of 13 residues. Losses at the gene ends were 4 bases for V and 8 bases for J; bases not matched to a gene: 5. Germline V CDR1 and CDR2: KGHDR, SFDVKD. The CDR3 loop reads CATSEDGQGGYTF. In nucleotides, the CDR3 is TGTGCCACCAGTGAGGATGGACAGGGAGGCTACACCTTC.

Details on this clonotype: One junction end disagrees with the germline gene, perhaps due to a read error. This chain joins TRBV14 and TRBJ2-7; either TRBD1 or TRBD2 may fit D (5 bases each). The CDR3 runs to 13 residues. Germline CDR1 is SGHDN and CDR2 is FVKESK. CDR3: CANSQRGEHEQYF. For the CDR3, the DNA is TGTGCCAACAGCCAGAGGGGTGAACACGAGCAGTACTTC.

The chain carries TRBV2 and TRBJ1-5; weak D call: TRBD1 (6 bases). V was shortened by 5 bases and J by 3 bases, with 20 bases between the two germline ends. Germline lookup yields CDR1 SNHLY and CDR2 FYNNEI. The CDR3 loop spans 17 amino acids. The CDR3 DNA sequence: TGTGCCAGCAGTCCACCCCCCCCCCACAGGGACAATCAGCCCCAGCATTTT. It is translated as CASSPPPPHRDNQPQHF. Variable domain in full (rest from reference TRBV2 and TRBJ1-5): EPEVTQTPSHQVTQMGQEVILRCVPISNHLYFYWYRQILGQKVEFLVSFYNNEISEKSEIFDDQFSVERPDGSNFTLKIRSTKLEDSAMYFCASSPPPPHRDNQPQHFGDGTRLSIL.

This rearrangement joins TRBV9 to TRBJ2-5; possible D gene TRBD2, 5 bases. This CDR3 region has 15 residues. Germline CDR1 and CDR2: SGDLS and YYNGEE. Trimming cost V 4 bases and J 5 bases, with 18 bases left between them. CDR3: CASSPRTAAGETQYF. The CDR3 bases are TGTGCCAGCAGCCCTCGGACTGCCGCCGGGGAGACCCAGTACTTC.

This clonotype was seen at least ten times. The V gene is TRBV19, the J gene TRBJ1-6; D gene uncertain. The CDR3 is 15 amino acids. Germline V CDR1 and CDR2: LNHDA, SQIVND (reference sequence). V gave up 4 bases and J gave up 0 bases, with 7 bases separating them. The CDR3 DNA reads TGTGCCAGTAGTACTGAACTCTCCTATAATTCACCCCTCCACTTT. This sequence encodes CASSTELSYNSPLHF.

In its sample, this clonotype was seen a few times. The chain carries TRBV5-1 and TRBJ2-2, with 7 bases lining up with TRBD1. Germline V gene lookup returns CDR1 SGHRS and CDR2 YFSETQ. The CDR3 totals 15 residues. V lost 3 bases, J lost 4 bases, and 6 bases stayed unmatched. The CDR3 reads CASSYQGDSTGELFF. CDR3 bases: TGCGCCAGCAGCTATCAGGGGGATAGCACCGGGGAGCTGTTTTTT.

This clonotype was counted a few times. The chain couples TRBV18 to TRBJ2-5; the match to TRBD1 covers 7 bases. Germline CDR1 and CDR2: KGHSH and LQKENI. J lost 4 bases, V lost 3 bases, and 8 bases had no gene match. The CDR3 spans 15 residues. CDR3 region: CASSPRTGRGETQYF. The CDR3 nucleotides read TGTGCCAGCTCACCGCGGACAGGACGGGGAGAGACCCAGTACTTC.

This clonotype has just a few counts. This CDR3 is CATSDLGGNQPQHF. CDR3 in DNA: TGTGCCACCAGTGACCTAGGGGGCAATCAGCCCCAGCATTTT. The chain couples TRBV24-1 to TRBJ1-5, with D possibly matching TRBD1 (5 bases). This CDR3 has 14 amino acids. V was pared by 4 bases and J by 2 bases, with 8 bases between. In germline, CDR1 is KGHDR, CDR2 SFDVKD.